This T cell receptor (beta chain) is from a study of blood T cell repertoires in COVID-19. Background on the study: Sample material is recorded as cDNA or gDNA derived from T cells, B-cell-depleted T cells, or PBMCs.

Clones were sequenced by immunoSEQ multiplex PCR, and TCRdb holds only the in-frame ones, with some missing. The repertoire holds 130,000 to 150,000 clones, roughly nine tenths seen once, with 3% in the top ten. Germline CDR1 is SGHTA and CDR2 is FQGTGA. This CDR3 is built from 12 residues. V lost 5 bases and J 9 bases, leaving 11 bases between the germline ends. The chain joins TRBV7-3 to TRBJ2-1; a possible D gene is TRBD1 (5 bases). Source material: peripheral blood. The clonotype was recovered from a woman aged 60-70 years with active COVID-19. DNA of the CDR3: TGTGCCAGCAGCCGTCAGGGCTTTGAGCAGTTCTTC. Its translation is CASSRQGFEQFF.